The 5 T cell receptor beta chains below all came from one sample that was sequenced in a study of siplizumab effects on memory and regulatory T cells. These receptors have no known antigen. Coculturing of the mixed lymphocyte reaction cells was performed at 37°C for 6 days. The data were produced by immunoSEQ multiplex PCR, yet TCRdb's version contains in-frame clones alone and is incomplete. The sample carries about 12,000 clones, 30% to 50% recorded once. The sequencing sample was made of CFSE-low (dividing) CD8+ T cells sorted from an allogeneic mixed lymphocyte reaction. The receptor set was obtained from a human donor in good health; the cells came from an allogeneic mixed lymphocyte reaction.

This clone has just a few counts. CDR3 loop: CASSYLTWDMNTEAFF. CDR3 coding DNA: TGTGCCAGCAGTTACCTGACTTGGGACATGAACACTGAAGCTTTCTTT. The chain couples TRBV6-5 to TRBJ1-1, with D possibly TRBD1 on 6 matching bases. This CDR3 has 16 amino acids. Germline-derived CDR1 and CDR2 are MNHEY and SVGAGI. V lost 2 bases and J lost 0, with 13 bases in between.

The rearrangement joins TRBV7-3 to TRBJ2-1; perhaps TRBD2 as D (6 bases). With 2 bases removed from V and 8 bases from J, the gap between germline ends came to 28 bases. CDR3 length: 19 amino acids. Germline V gene lookup returns CDR1 SGHTA and CDR2 FQGTGA. The CDR3 here is CASSLFLRCHCGAWDEQFF. The DNA for the CDR3 is TGTGCCAGCAGCTTATTCCTTCGTTGTCATTGCGGGGCTTGGGATGAGCAGTTCTTC.

This clone was seen a single time. The chain has TRBV5-6 and TRBJ1-3; 10 bases map to TRBD1. The CDR3 has 14 residues. Germline V lookup: CDR1 SGHDT, CDR2 YYEEEE. With 5 bases clipped from V and 6 bases from J, the junction kept 5 bases outside the gene matches. CDR3 coding DNA: TGTGCCAGCAGTACGACAGGGGGCAAAAACACCATATATTTT. Its translation is CASSTTGGKNTIYF. The whole variable domain, filled in from reference TRBV5-6 and TRBJ1-3, reads DAGVTQSPTHLIKTRGQQVTLRCSPKSGHDTVSWYQQALGQGPQFIFQYYEEEERQRGNFPDRFSGHQFPNYSSELNVNALLLGDSALYLCASSTTGGKNTIYFGEGSWLTVV.

This clone was seen a handful of times. The chain employs TRBV30 and TRBJ2-3, with TRBD2 matching 7 bases. After removal of 4 bases from V and 2 bases from J, the junction contained 9 bases not matched to a gene. The CDR3 has 15 amino acids. Germline CDR1 reads GTSNPN; CDR2 reads SVGIG (reference sequence). This CDR3 reads CAWTRAGIYTDTQYF. In DNA, the CDR3 is TGTGCCTGGACCAGAGCGGGGATCTACACAGATACGCAGTATTTT.

This clone was seen a single time. The chain joins TRBV5-6 to TRBJ2-5, with 15 bases aligning to TRBD2. Germline V gives CDR1 SGHDT, CDR2 YYEEEE. CDR3 length equals 16 residues. The junction had 3 bases not matched to a gene; V was cut back by 4 bases and J by 2 bases. The CDR3 region is CASSQGLAGGQETQYF. In DNA form, the CDR3 reads TGTGCCAGCAGCCAGGGACTAGCGGGGGGTCAAGAGACCCAGTACTTC.